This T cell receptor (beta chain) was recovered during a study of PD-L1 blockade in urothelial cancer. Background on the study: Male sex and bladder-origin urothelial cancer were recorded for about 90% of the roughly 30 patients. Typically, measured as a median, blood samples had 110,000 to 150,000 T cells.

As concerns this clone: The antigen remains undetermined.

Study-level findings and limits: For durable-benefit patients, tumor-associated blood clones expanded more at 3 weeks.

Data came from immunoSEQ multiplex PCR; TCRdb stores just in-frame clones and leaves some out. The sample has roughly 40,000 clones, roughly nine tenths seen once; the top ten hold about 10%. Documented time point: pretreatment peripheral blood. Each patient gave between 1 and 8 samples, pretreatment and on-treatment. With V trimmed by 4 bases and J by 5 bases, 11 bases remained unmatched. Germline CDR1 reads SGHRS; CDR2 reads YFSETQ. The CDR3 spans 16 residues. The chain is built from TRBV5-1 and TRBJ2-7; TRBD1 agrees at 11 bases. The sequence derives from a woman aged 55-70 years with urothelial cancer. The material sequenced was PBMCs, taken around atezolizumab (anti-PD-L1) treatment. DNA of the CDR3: TGCGCCAGCAGCCAAGGCTTTGGACAGGGGGCTCACGAGCAGTACTTC. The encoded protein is CASSQGFGQGAHEQYF.